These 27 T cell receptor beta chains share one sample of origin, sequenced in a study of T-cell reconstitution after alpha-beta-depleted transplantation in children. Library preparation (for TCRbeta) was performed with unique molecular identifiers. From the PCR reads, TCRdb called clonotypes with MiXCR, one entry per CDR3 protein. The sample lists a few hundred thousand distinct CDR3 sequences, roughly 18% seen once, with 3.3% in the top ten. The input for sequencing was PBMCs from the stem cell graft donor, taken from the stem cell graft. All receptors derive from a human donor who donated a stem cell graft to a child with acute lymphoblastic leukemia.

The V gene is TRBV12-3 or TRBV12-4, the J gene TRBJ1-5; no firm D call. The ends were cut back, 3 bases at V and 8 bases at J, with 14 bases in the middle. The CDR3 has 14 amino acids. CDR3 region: CASSFGPRLKPQHF. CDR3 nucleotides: TGTGCCAGCAGTTTCGGGCCGAGATTAAAGCCCCAGCATTTT.

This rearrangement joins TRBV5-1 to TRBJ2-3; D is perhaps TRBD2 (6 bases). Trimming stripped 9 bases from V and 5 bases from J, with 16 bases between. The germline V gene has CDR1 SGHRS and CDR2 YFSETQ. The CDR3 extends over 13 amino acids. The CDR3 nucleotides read TGCGCCACCTCTCGGGGGATCGGAGATACGCAGTATTTT. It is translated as CATSRGIGDTQYF.

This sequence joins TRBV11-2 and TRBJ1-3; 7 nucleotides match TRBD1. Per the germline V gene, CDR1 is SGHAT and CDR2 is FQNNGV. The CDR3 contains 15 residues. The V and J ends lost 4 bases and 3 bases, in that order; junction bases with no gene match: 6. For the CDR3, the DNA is TGTGCCAGCAGCTCACAGGGGTTTCGTGGAAACACCATATATTTT. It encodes CASSSQGFRGNTIYF.

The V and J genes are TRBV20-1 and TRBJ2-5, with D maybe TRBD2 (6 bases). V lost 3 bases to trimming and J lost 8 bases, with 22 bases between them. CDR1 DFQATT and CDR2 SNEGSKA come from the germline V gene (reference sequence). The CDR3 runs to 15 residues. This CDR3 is CSASDPGWRGGTQYF. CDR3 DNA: TGCAGTGCTAGCGATCCCGGGTGGCGGGGAGGAACCCAGTACTTC.

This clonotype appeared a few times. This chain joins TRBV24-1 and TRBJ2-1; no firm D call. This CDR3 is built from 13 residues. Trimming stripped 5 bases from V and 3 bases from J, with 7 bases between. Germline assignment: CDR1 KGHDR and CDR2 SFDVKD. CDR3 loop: CATSVPLYNEQFF. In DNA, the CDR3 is TGTGCCACCAGTGTTCCCCTCTACAATGAGCAGTTCTTC.

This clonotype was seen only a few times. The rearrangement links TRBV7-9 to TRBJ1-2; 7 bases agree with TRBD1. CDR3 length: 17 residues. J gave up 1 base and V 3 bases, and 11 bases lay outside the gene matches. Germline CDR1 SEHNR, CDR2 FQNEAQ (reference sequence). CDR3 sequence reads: CASSFATQGVFNYGYTF. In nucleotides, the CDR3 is TGTGCCAGCAGCTTTGCCACCCAGGGGGTATTTAACTATGGCTACACCTTC.

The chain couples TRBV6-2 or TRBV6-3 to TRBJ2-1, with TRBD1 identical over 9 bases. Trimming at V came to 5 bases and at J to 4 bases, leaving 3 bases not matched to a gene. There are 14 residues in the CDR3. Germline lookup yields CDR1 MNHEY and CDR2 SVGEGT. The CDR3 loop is CASSGQGNYNEQFF. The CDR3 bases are TGTGCCAGCAGTGGACAGGGGAATTACAATGAGCAGTTCTTC.

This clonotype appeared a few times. Here the CDR3 DNA reads TGCGCCAGCAGCTCCCGGGCACTAGCGGGAGGGCCCTCCCCCTACAATGAGCAGTTCTTC. The encoded protein is CASSSRALAGGPSPYNEQFF. V is TRBV5-1 and J is TRBJ2-1, with 13 bases identical to TRBD2. Trimming cost V 3 bases and J 2 bases; bases outside gene matches: 14. The CDR3 extends over 20 amino acids. Germline assignment: CDR1 SGHRS and CDR2 YFSETQ. Full variable domain (rest looked up from reference TRBV5-1 and TRBJ2-1): KAGVTQTPRYLIKTRGQQVTLSCSPISGHRSVSWYQQTPGQGLQFLFEYFSETQRNKGNFPGRFSGRQFSNSRSEMNVSTLELGDSALYLCASSSRALAGGPSPYNEQFFGPGTRLTVL.

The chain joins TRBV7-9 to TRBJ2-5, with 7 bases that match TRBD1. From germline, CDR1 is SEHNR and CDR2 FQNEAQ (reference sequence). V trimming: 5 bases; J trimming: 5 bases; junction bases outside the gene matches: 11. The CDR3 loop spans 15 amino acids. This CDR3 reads CASSVDQGDWETQYF. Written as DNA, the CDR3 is TGTGCCAGCAGCGTTGACCAGGGGGATTGGGAGACCCAGTACTTC.

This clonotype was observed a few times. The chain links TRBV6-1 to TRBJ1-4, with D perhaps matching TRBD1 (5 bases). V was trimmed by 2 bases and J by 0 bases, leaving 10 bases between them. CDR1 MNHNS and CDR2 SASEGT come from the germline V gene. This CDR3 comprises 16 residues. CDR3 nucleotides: TGTGCCAGCAGTGAAAGAAGGGGTGCAACTAATGAAAAACTGTTTTTT. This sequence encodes CASSERRGATNEKLFF.

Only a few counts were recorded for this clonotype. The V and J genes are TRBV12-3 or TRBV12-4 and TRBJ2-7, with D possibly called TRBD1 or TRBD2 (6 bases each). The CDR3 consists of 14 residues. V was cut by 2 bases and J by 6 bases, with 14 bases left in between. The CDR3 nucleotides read TGTGCCAGCAGTTTACGGCGTGGGGGGCGCGAGCAGTACTTC. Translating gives CASSLRRGGREQYF.

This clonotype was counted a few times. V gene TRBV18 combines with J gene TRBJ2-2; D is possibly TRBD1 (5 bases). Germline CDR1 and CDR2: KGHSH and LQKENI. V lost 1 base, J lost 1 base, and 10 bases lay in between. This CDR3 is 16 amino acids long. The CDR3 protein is CASSPLGQGNTGELFF. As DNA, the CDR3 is TGTGCCAGCTCACCACTCGGCCAGGGGAACACCGGGGAGCTGTTTTTT.

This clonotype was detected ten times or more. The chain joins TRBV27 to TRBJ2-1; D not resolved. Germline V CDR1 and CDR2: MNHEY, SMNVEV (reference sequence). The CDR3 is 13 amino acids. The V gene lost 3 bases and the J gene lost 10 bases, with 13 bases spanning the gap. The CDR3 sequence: CASSFYHTSEQFF. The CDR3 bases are TGTGCCAGCAGTTTTTATCACACCAGCGAGCAGTTCTTC.

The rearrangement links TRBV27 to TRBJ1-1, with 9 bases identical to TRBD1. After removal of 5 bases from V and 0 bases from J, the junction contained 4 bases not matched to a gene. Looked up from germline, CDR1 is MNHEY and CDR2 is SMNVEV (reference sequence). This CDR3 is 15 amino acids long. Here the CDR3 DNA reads TGTGCCAGCAGTACAGGGACAGGGATGAACACTGAAGCTTTCTTT. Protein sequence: CASSTGTGMNTEAFF.

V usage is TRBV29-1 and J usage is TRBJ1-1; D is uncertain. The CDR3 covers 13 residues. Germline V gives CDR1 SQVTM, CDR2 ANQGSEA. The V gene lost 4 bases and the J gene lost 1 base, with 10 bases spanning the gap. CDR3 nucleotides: TGCAGCGTTGTGTTCGGGTGGAACACTGAAGCTTTCTTT. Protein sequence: CSVVFGWNTEAFF.

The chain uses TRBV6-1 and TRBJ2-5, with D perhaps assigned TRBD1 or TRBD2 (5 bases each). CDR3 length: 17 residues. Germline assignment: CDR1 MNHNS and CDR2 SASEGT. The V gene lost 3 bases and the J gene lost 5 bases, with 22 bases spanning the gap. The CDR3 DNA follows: TGTGCCAGCAGTGACCCCCGGGACGCCCCGGTGTGGGAGACCCAGTACTTC. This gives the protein CASSDPRDAPVWETQYF.

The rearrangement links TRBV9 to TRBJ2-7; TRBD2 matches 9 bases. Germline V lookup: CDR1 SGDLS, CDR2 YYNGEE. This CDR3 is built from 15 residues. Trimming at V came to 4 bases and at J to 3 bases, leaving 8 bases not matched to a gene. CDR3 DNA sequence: TGTGCCAGCAGCCCGCCGCTAGCGGGACTCTACGAGCAGTACTTC. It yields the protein CASSPPLAGLYEQYF.

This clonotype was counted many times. CDR3 coding DNA: TGTGCCAGCACCTCTAGCGGAGGGCCCTACGAGCAGTACTTC. This encodes CASTSSGGPYEQYF. The chain couples TRBV7-6 to TRBJ2-7; TRBD2 matches at 7 bases. The CDR3 spans 14 residues. The germline CDR1 and CDR2 sequences are SGHVS and FNYEAQ. With V trimmed by 7 bases and J by 2 bases, 8 bases remained unmatched.

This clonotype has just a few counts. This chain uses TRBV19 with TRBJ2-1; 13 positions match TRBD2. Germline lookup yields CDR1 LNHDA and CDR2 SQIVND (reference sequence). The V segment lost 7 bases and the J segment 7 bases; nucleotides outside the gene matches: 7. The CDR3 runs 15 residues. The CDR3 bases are TGTGCCAGTATTTGGACTAGCGGGAGTTTAAATGAGCAGTTCTTC. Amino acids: CASIWTSGSLNEQFF.

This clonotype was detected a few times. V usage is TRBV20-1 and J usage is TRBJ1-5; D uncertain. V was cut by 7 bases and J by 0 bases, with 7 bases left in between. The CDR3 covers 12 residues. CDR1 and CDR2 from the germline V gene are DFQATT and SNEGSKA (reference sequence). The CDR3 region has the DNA TGCAGTGGCGCAAATAGCAATCAGCCCCAGCATTTT. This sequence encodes CSGANSNQPQHF.

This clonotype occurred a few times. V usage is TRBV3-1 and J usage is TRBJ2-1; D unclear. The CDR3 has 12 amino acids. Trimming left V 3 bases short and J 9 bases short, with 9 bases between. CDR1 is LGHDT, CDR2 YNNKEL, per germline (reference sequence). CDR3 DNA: TGTGCCAGCAGCCAGAGGCACGGTGAGCAGTTCTTC. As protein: CASSQRHGEQFF.

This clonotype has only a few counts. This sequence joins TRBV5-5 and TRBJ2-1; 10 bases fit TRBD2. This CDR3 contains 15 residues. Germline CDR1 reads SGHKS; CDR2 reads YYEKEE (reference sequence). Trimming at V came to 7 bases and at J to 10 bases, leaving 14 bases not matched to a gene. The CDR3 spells CASEGYSGRAGEQFF. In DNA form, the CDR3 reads TGTGCCAGCGAGGGGTACAGCGGGAGGGCGGGGGAGCAGTTCTTC.

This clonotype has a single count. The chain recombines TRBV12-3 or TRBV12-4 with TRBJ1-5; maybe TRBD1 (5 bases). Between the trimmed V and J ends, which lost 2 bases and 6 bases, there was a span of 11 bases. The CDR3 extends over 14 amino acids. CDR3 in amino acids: CASSLSRAGQPQHF. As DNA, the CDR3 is TGTGCCAGCAGTTTATCCAGGGCGGGTCAGCCCCAGCATTTT.

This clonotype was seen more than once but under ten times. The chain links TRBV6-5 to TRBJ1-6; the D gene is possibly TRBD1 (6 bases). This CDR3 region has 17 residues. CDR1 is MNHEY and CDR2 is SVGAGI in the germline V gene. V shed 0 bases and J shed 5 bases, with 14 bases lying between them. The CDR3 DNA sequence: TGTGCCAGCAGTTACTCACACCAGGGGCATAATAATTCACCCCTCCACTTT. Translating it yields CASSYSHQGHNNSPLHF.

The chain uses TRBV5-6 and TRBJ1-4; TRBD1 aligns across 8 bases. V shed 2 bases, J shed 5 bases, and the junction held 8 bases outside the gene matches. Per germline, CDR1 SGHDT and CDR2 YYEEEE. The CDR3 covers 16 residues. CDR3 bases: TGTGCCAGCAGCTTATTGACAGGGGATGTCAATGAAAAACTGTTTTTT. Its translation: CASSLLTGDVNEKLFF.

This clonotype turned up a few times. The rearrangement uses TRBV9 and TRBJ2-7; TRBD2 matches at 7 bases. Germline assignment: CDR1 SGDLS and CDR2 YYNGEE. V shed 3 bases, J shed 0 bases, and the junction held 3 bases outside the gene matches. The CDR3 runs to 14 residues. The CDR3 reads CASSGSGYSYEQYF. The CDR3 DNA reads TGTGCCAGCAGCGGTAGCGGGTACTCCTACGAGCAGTACTTC.

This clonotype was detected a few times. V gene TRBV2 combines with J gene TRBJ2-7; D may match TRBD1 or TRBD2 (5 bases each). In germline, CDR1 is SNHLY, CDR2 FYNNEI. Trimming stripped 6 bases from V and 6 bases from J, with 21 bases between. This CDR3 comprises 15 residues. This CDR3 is CASSVPLALGTEQYF. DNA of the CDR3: TGTGCCAGCAGCGTACCGTTAGCGTTGGGGACCGAGCAGTACTTC.